This T cell receptor (beta chain) was sequenced for a study of regulatory T cells in long-lasting Graves disease. Arm-PCR with iRepertoire HTBI primers amplified the CDR3 regions for these TCR beta libraries. Using its own MiXCR run on the multiplex PCR reads, TCRdb lists one record per CDR3 protein. The top ten hold more than 8.5% of the sample, which has about 540,000 distinct CDR3 sequences, approximately 13% seen once. Stated time point: newly diagnosed GD, antithyroid drugs for less than 3 months. PBMCs were the source of the RNA used for TCR sequencing. The V gene's germline CDR1 is ENHRY and CDR2 SYGVKD. The CDR3 runs 15 residues. Germline trimming cut 6 bases from V and 2 bases from J; bases unmatched to any gene: 8. This clonotype occurred once. These same data were also listed under a study on T cells in Graves' hyperthyroidism and ophthalmopathy.

The chain is built from TRBV10-3 and TRBJ2-5, with 8 bases that match TRBD2. Specimen: peripheral blood mononuclear cells (PBMCs), collected at new diagnosis, from a patient treated with antithyroid drugs. The source is a young man with Graves disease. The CDR3 DNA reads as TGTGCCATCAGACCGGGGGGGGCCCCTCAAGAGACCCAGTACTTC. It codes for CAIRPGGAPQETQYF.